This T cell receptor (beta chain) is drawn from a study of T cells in Graves' hyperthyroidism and ophthalmopathy. TCR beta CDR3 region amplification was performed from RNA transcripts. Using the HTBI primer set, a first-round RT-PCR was run on the TCR CDR3. In TCRdb, the multiplex PCR reads were re-called with MiXCR into one record per CDR3 protein. The sample includes about 98,000 distinct CDR3 sequences, 35% to 45% seen only once; the top ten take 10%. The ends lost 0 bases at V and 4 bases at J; junction bases unmatched: 4. CDR1 and CDR2 from the germline V gene are DFQATT and SNEGSKA (reference sequence). The CDR3 extends over 15 amino acids. Graves' hyperthyroidism is called stable when ophthalmopathy does not progress within 18 months. Newly diagnosed patients aged 18 to 65 had hyperthyroidism of under 2 months' duration. Thyroid ultrasound, orbital computed tomography, clinical symptoms, and serum thyroxine and TRAb underpinned diagnoses.

The sample taken for sequencing was peripheral blood or thyroid tissue (not recorded which). The receptor was isolated from a woman younger than 45 with Graves' hyperthyroidism. V and J are TRBV20-1 and TRBJ2-7; TRBD2 matches 12 bases. CDR3 nucleotide sequence: TGCAGTGCTAGAGAACGGACTAGCGGGATATACGAGCAGTACTTC. Residues: CSARERTSGIYEQYF.